Listed below are T cell receptor beta chains from one sample, sequenced in a study of CD8 T cells in ankylosing spondylitis. TCRdb reanalysed the 5' RACE reads using MiXCR and keeps one entry per CDR3 protein. The sample consists of more than 150,000 distinct CDR3 sequences, around a tenth of them appearing once. The sample consisted of blood, either unsorted or a sorted T cell fraction (not recorded which). These receptors were obtained from a male donor with ankylosing spondylitis or in good health (not recorded which). Both conserved end residues are part of each CDR3. Fields, in order: J gene, V gene, clone size, D gene, CDR3 DNA, CDR3 protein. The D gene is left open where the match is weak. Rows give clone size only sometimes, using once, few, many, or a class for an expanded clone.

TRBJ2-1,TRBV7-2,many,TRBD2,TGTGCCAGCAGCTTAGCAGCGGGGGCCAATGAGCAGTTCTTC,CASSLAAGANEQFF
TRBJ1-1,TRBV28,few,-,TGTGCCAGCAGTTCCTGGACAGAGATGAACACTGAAGCTTTCTTT,CASSSWTEMNTEAFF
TRBJ2-1,TRBV4-3,many,TRBD1,TGCGCCAGCAGCCAAGATTACGACAGGGGAGGGCAGTTCTTC,CASSQDYDRGGQFF
TRBJ2-7,TRBV18,-,-,TGTGCCAGCTCACTCCCGGGTGGATCCGGGGTTAGGCAGTACTTC,CASSLPGGSGVRQYF
TRBJ1-1,TRBV20-1,many,-,TGCAGTGCTAGAGTCCCGGGGGCGGCTGAAGCTTTCTTT,CSARVPGAAEAFF
TRBJ2-5,TRBV5-6,many,-,TGTGCCAGCAGCTTGGCCAGGCTAAAAGAGACCCAGTACTTC,CASSLARLKETQYF
TRBJ2-5,TRBV19,-,-,TGTGCCAGTAGTAGGGGACACCAAGAGACCCAGTACTTC,CASSRGHQETQYF
TRBJ2-1,TRBV5-5,many,TRBD2,TGTGCCAGCACGGGGGGGATCTCCTACAATGAGCAGTTCTTC,CASTGGISYNEQFF
TRBJ2-1,TRBV7-2,few,TRBD2,TGTGCCAGCACCTTAGATAGCGGGGTGTTTAATGAGCAGTTCTTC,CASTLDSGVFNEQFF
TRBJ1-1,TRBV18,once,-,TGTGCCAGCTCAACGACAGGCACCGACACTGAAGCTTTCTTT,CASSTTGTDTEAFF
TRBJ2-1,TRBV24-1,many,TRBD2,TGTGCCACCGAGGAAGCGGGGGGGCGGAATGAGCAGTTCTTC,CATEEAGGRNEQFF
TRBJ2-7,TRBV15,many,TRBD2,TGTGCCACCAGCAGAGACTTAGCGGGAGACGTTGAGCAGTACTTC,CATSRDLAGDVEQYF
TRBJ2-7,TRBV11-2,-,-,TGTGCCAGCAGTTCGACGGACTACGAGCAGTACTTC,CASSSTDYEQYF
TRBJ1-4,TRBV4-3,many,TRBD1,TGCGCCAGCAGCCAAGATGCATACAGGGGTAATGAAAAACTGTTTTTT,CASSQDAYRGNEKLFF
TRBJ1-5,TRBV6-2/TRBV6-3,-,-,TGTGCCAGCAGCTATTACTCATCCGGGGTTAATCAGCCCCAGCATTTT,CASSYYSSGVNQPQHF